This T cell receptor (beta chain) originates from a study of cytomegalovirus exposure and HLA in healthy donors. The PCR made use of 60 Vbeta and 13 Jbeta primers. Original methodology: A later analysis counted some 87 million unique TCR beta chains, some 12 million shared. Repertoires were generated with immunoSEQ multiplex PCR, while TCRdb's copy carries only in-frame clones and drops some. The V and J calls and clone size are taken from that table; D and trimming were inferred from the DNA. Among 80,000 to 100,000 clones listed, 55% to 85% were seen once. Study-wide findings and caveats: What was likely a sequencing artifact was a cluster of highly shared sequence variants. Researchers had no immune exposure information except CMV serostatus available. The number of N-insertions in an Asian-associated ancestry cluster was reportedly below the 666-donor mean in a later analysis.

Worth noting for this clone: Its matching antigen is unknown.

The sequenced sample consisted of PBMCs. The sequence derives from a young woman in good health and CMV-seropositive.

CDR3 amino acids: CASSLEGPAHTDTQYF. The CDR3 bases are TGTGCCAGCAGCCTCGAGGGCCCCGCGCACACAGATACGCAGTATTTT. V gene TRBV7-2 combines with J gene TRBJ2-3; D perhaps matches TRBD2 (5 bases). V shed 5 bases and J shed 2 bases, with 17 bases lying between them. CDR1 SGHTA and CDR2 FQGNSA come from the germline V gene. This CDR3 comprises 16 residues.